The TCR beta chain under discussion was sequenced for a study of blood T cell repertoires in COVID-19. Study in general: Italy, Spain and the United States were the sources of the convalescent and acute COVID-19 samples. The analysed material was cDNA or gDNA that came from T cells, B-cell-depleted T cells, or PBMCs.

Per the original methods: Nucleated cell number was recorded as an estimate derived from reference gene primer amplification. Repertoires were generated with immunoSEQ multiplex PCR, while TCRdb's copy carries only in-frame clones and drops some. V and J calls and clone size are given by that table; D and trimming were obtained from the DNA. Among approximately 50,000 clones listed, approximately 85% were seen once. This CDR3 has 15 residues. Germline assignment: CDR1 SGHRS and CDR2 YFSETQ. Trimming removed 0 bases from V and 1 base from J; junction bases left unmatched: 3. The V call is TRBV5-1, the J call TRBJ2-5; 7 bases are a match to TRBD2. The sample comprised peripheral blood. This clonotype originated in a human donor in a cohort sampled during active COVID-19. In DNA, the CDR3 is TGCGCCAGCAGCTTGGTCCTAGCGGTCCAAGAGACCCAGTACTTC. Its protein is CASSLVLAVQETQYF.